The entry that follows covers one T cell receptor beta chain sequence. Its antigen is unidentified. TCRdb re-called the 5' RACE reads and catalogs CDR3 proteins one per entry, DNA excluded. This repertoire includes tens of thousands of distinct CDR3 sequences. CDR1 MNHEY and CDR2 SMNVEV come from the germline V gene (reference sequence). The CDR3 has 16 residues. This sample is part of a study of T cells expressing NK-cell markers. Across the whole study: Cells sorted as CD3+CD56+NKG2C+, CD3+CD56+NKG2C- and CD3+CD56-NKG2C+ T cells supplied the TCR beta repertoires. The study, taken as a whole, reports: A handful of donors showed these clonotypes also leading the CD3+CD56-NKG2C+ fraction.

The chain carries TRBV27 and TRBJ2-5; the TCRdb D gene call, TRBD2, has no DNA to confirm it. Input material: blood T cells: a sorted CD56 or NKG2C T cell subset, CD4+ or CD8+ T cells, or bulk PBMC T cells (not recorded which). The source of this sequence is a woman between 18 and 69 years old in good health. The CDR3 protein is CASSSSPGGGDGTQYF.